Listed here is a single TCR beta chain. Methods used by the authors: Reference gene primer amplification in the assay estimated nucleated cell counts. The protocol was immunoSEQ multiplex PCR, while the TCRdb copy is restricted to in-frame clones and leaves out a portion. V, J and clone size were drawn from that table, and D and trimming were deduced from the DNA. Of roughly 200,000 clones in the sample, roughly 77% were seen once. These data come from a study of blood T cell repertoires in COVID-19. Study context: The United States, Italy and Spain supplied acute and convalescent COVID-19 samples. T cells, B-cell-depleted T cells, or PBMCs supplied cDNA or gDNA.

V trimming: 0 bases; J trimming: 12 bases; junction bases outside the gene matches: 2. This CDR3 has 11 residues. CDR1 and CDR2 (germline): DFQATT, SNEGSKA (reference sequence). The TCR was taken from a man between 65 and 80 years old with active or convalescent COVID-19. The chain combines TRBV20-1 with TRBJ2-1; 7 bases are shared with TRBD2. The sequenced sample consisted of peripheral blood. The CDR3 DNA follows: TGCAGTGCTAGAGAGGCTAGCGGGCAGTTCTTC. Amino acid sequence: CSAREASGQFF.